The 15 T cell receptor beta chains presented below share a single source sample, sequenced in a study. From the 5' RACE reads, TCRdb called clonotypes with MiXCR, one entry per CDR3 protein. The data contain some 44,000 distinct CDR3 sequences, around 30% of them singletons. The sequenced material came from tumor-infiltrating memory CD4+ T cells sorted from the breast tumor. The sample's subset: memory CD4+ T cells, CD4+CD45RO+CD25-. The receptors here all came from a female donor with breast cancer.

As concerns this clonotype: A much larger clone differs by one base, so this may be a read error. The chain is built from TRBV6-2 or TRBV6-3 and TRBJ2-3; D ambiguous. Trimming pared 11 bases from V and 6 bases from J, leaving 24 bases between. The CDR3 contains 15 residues. Germline CDR1 MNHEY, CDR2 SVGEGT. The CDR3 spells CAGTQTRTIGDTQYF. CDR3 nucleotide sequence: TGTGCCGGCACCCAGACTCGTACCATCGGGGATACGCAGTATTTT.

This clonotype was found once. A much more abundant neighbour one base away suggests this may be a read error. The genes are TRBV20-1 and TRBJ2-7; tentative D call: TRBD2 (5 bases). Trimming left V 5 bases short and J 8 bases short, with 22 bases between. The CDR3 totals 14 residues. Germline assignment: CDR1 DFQATT and CDR2 SNEGSKA (reference sequence). The CDR3 region has the DNA TGCAGTGCTGGGAGCCGGGCCCAAAGCGGCAAGCAGTACTTC. It codes for CSAGSRAQSGKQYF.

The chain combines TRBV5-1 with TRBJ2-2, with unresolved D. Germline-derived CDR1 and CDR2 are SGHRS and YFSETQ. Trimming took off 1 base at V and 7 bases at J, with 8 bases between the two ends. The CDR3 totals 13 residues. CDR3 residues: CASSLFGNGELFF. In DNA form, the CDR3 reads TGCGCCAGCAGCTTGTTTGGCAACGGGGAGCTGTTTTTT.

The chain recombines TRBV5-1 with TRBJ2-3, with D hard to call. Germline CDR1 SGHRS, CDR2 YFSETQ. Trimming took off 0 bases at V and 2 bases at J, with 7 bases between the two ends. This CDR3 has 14 amino acids. CDR3 in amino acids: CASSLAAPTDTQYF. DNA of the CDR3: TGCGCCAGCAGCTTGGCGGCCCCCACAGATACGCAGTATTTT.

For this clonotype: A read error is possible here, since a much larger clone lies one base away. The chain is built from TRBV27 and TRBJ2-1, with D possibly matching TRBD2 (6 bases). CDR3 length: 14 amino acids. Per germline, CDR1 MNHEY and CDR2 SMNVEV (reference sequence). The CDR3: CASSSASAYNERFF. The CDR3 nucleotides are TGTGCCAGCAGTTCGGCTAGCGCTTACAATGAGCGGTTCTTC.

This chain links TRBV4-1 with TRBJ2-3; unclear D gene. The CDR3 spans 16 residues. The V end lost 9 bases, the J end lost 13 bases, and 32 bases lay between the germline ends. The germline V gene encodes CDR1 MGHRA and CDR2 YSYEKL. CDR3 in DNA: TGCGCCAGAAGAAAAATGAATATTATAAGGGCAGATAAGAAGTATTTT. Translated: CARRKMNIIRADKKYF.

A few counts support this clonotype. The chain uses TRBV5-5 and TRBJ1-6; a weak D match, TRBD1 (6 bases). Germline values: CDR1 SGHKS, CDR2 YYEKEE (reference sequence). V was cut by 4 bases and J by 9 bases, with 17 bases left in between. This CDR3 spans 15 amino acids. The CDR3 nucleotides are TGTGCCAGCAGCCACCGGGAGGCCAGGGGTTCACCCCTCCACTTT. It specifies CASSHREARGSPLHF.

This clonotype was counted many times. V is TRBV5-5 and J is TRBJ1-2; D is ambiguous. The germline CDR1 and CDR2 sequences are SGHKS and YYEKEE (reference sequence). V gave up 1 base and J gave up 4 bases, with 8 bases separating them. The CDR3 sequence is 13 residues long. Here the CDR3 DNA reads TGTGCCAGCAGCTTGCCAGATCTCTATGGCTACACCTTC. As protein: CASSLPDLYGYTF.

The chain couples TRBV7-9 to TRBJ1-4; D gene unclear. Germline lookup yields CDR1 SEHNR and CDR2 FQNEAQ (reference sequence). V shed 3 bases and J shed 4 bases, with 12 bases lying between them. CDR3 length equals 15 residues. CDR3 in DNA: TGTGCCAGCAGCTTCGGTGGTCAGAGTAATGAAAAACTGTTTTTT. As protein: CASSFGGQSNEKLFF.

The rearrangement uses TRBV6-6 and TRBJ1-2; TRBD1 might be the D (5 bases). This CDR3 contains 16 residues. Trimming cost V 4 bases and J 4 bases, with 19 bases left between them. Germline V gene lookup returns CDR1 MNHNY and CDR2 SVGAGI (reference sequence). The CDR3 bases are TGTGCCAGCAGTTCCGATCAAGACAGAGCGCTCTATGGCTACACCTTC. Translation: CASSSDQDRALYGYTF.

This clonotype was counted a few times. V is TRBV27 and J is TRBJ1-1; D is undetermined. The CDR3 length is 14 residues. The V and J ends lost 2 bases and 0 bases respectively, with 7 bases between them. Germline loops: CDR1 MNHEY, CDR2 SMNVEV (reference sequence). The CDR3 region has the DNA TGTGCCAGCAGTTTAAATGTGTTGAACACTGAAGCTTTCTTT. Its protein is CASSLNVLNTEAFF.

The gene calls are TRBV4-1 and TRBJ1-1, with D possibly being TRBD1 (5 bases). CDR1 and CDR2 (germline): MGHRA, YSYEKL. Trimming removed 8 bases from V and 0 bases from J, with 16 bases in between. This CDR3 comprises 15 residues. In nucleotides, the CDR3 is TGCGCCAGCTCAACGTCTGGGGGGTTGAACACTGAAGCTTTCTTT. Amino acids: CASSTSGGLNTEAFF.

The CDR3 sequence is CASSLQVRSYNEQFF. The CDR3 bases are TGCGCCAGCAGCTTGCAAGTTCGCTCCTACAATGAGCAGTTCTTC. This rearrangement joins TRBV5-1 to TRBJ2-1; D gene uncertain. Trimming stripped 1 base from V and 0 bases from J, with 8 bases between. Germline loops: CDR1 SGHRS, CDR2 YFSETQ. This CDR3 region has 15 residues.

The chain recombines TRBV20-1 with TRBJ2-1; perhaps TRBD1 as D (5 bases). Between the trimmed V and J ends, which lost 0 bases and 2 bases, there was a span of 8 bases. Germline CDR1 is DFQATT and CDR2 is SNEGSKA (reference sequence). The CDR3 contains 14 residues. This chain's CDR3 is CSARDAGTYNEQFF. CDR3 in DNA: TGCAGTGCTAGAGACGCAGGGACCTACAATGAGCAGTTCTTC.

This clonotype was seen repeatedly, ten times or more. V usage is TRBV7-9 and J usage is TRBJ2-1; 10 positions match TRBD2. Germline CDR1 is SEHNR and CDR2 is FQNEAQ (reference sequence). There are 16 residues in the CDR3. Germline trimming cut 5 bases from V and 5 bases from J; bases unmatched to any gene: 9. The CDR3 sequence is CASSLSLAGAHNEQFF. The CDR3 nucleotides read TGTGCCAGCAGCCTAAGCCTAGCGGGAGCCCACAATGAGCAGTTCTTC. The whole variable domain, remainder taken from reference TRBV7-9 and TRBJ2-1, is DTGVSQNPRHKITKRGQNVTFRCDPISEHNRLYWYRQTLGQGPEFLTYFQNEAQLEKSRLLSDRFSAERPKGSFSTLEIQRTEQGDSAMYLCASSLSLAGAHNEQFFGPGTRLTVL.